Listed below are T cell receptor beta chains from one sample, sequenced in a study of radiotherapy plus CTLA-4 blockade in lung cancer. Profiling relied on immunoSEQ multiplex PCR, and the TCRdb table lists in-frame clones only, not all of them. Among approximately 39,000 clones listed, 72% were seen once. The specimen comprised peripheral blood, sampled from a patient treated with radiotherapy plus ipilimumab. The source is a human donor with non-small cell lung cancer who had stable disease on radiotherapy plus ipilimumab. Each CDR3 is given with its conserved first and last residue. D genes are given only for firm matches. Only some rows state a clone size, as once, few, many or a class for expanded clones.

TRBJ2-2,.,.,TRBV5-1,CASSSGANAHTGELFF,TGCGCCAGCAGTTCTGGGGCTAACGCCCACACCGGGGAGCTGTTTTTT
TRBJ2-3,.,.,TRBV19,CATSRGDTDTQYF,TGTGCCACGTCTCGGGGAGACACAGATACGCAGTATTTT
TRBJ2-1,TRBD1,.,TRBV11-3,CASSERDRVVNEQFF,TGTGCCAGCAGCGAGCGGGACAGGGTAGTCAATGAGCAGTTCTTC
TRBJ2-3,TRBD2,.,TRBV9,CASSYSGGSTDTQYF,TGTGCCAGCAGCTATAGCGGGGGAAGCACAGATACGCAGTATTTT
TRBJ2-1,TRBD2,once,TRBV7-2,CASSLRASGPYNEQFF,TGTGCCAGCAGCTTAAGGGCTAGCGGGCCCTACAATGAGCAGTTCTTC
TRBJ2-3,TRBD2,.,TRBV4-1,CASSQGAGGALYTQYF,TGCGCCAGCAGCCAAGGGGCGGGGGGAGCTTTATATACGCAGTATTTT
TRBJ1-5,.,.,TRBV25-1,CASSDTNSDSFLF,TGTGCCAGCAGTGACACCAACTCGGACAGCTTTCTTTTT
TRBJ2-7,TRBD1,.,TRBV2,CASSVDRGSYEQYF,TGTGCCAGCAGCGTGGACAGGGGATCCTACGAGCAGTACTTC
TRBJ2-7,.,.,TRBV2,CASRPTFYEQYF,TGTGCCAGCAGACCGACTTTCTACGAGCAGTACTTC
TRBJ2-6,.,.,TRBV14,CASSHPQVGANVLTF,TGTGCCAGCAGCCATCCTCAGGTCGGGGCCAACGTCCTGACTTTC
TRBJ2-3,.,.,TRBV29-1,CSATRPLVGTDTQYF,TGCAGCGCTACCAGGCCGCTCGTCGGCACAGATACGCAGTATTTT
TRBJ1-4,TRBD1,.,TRBV6-1,CASRTTGASNEKLFF,TGTGCCAGCCGAACTACAGGGGCTTCTAATGAAAAACTGTTTTTT
TRBJ1-1,.,few,TRBV29-1,CSVGGGYTEAFF,TGCAGCGTTGGGGGAGGGTACACTGAAGCTTTCTTT
TRBJ2-1,TRBD2,.,TRBV7-3,CASSLLAGGEGNEQFF,TGTGCCAGCAGCTTATTAGCGGGGGGTGAAGGTAATGAGCAGTTCTTC
TRBJ2-5,TRBD2,.,TRBV5-1,CASSKTSGGPGETQYF,TGCGCCAGCAGCAAGACTAGCGGGGGGCCGGGAGAGACCCAGTACTTC
TRBJ1-5,TRBD1,once,TRBV19,CASTATGDLYNQPQHF,TGTGCCAGTACCGCGACAGGGGACCTTTACAATCAGCCCCAGCATTTT
TRBJ1-1,TRBD1,.,TRBV5-5,CASSDRVNTEAFF,TGTGCCAGCAGCGACAGGGTGAACACTGAAGCTTTCTTT
TRBJ2-7,TRBD1,.,TRBV19,CASSTGTGGYEQYF,TGTGCCAGTAGTACCGGGACAGGGGGCTACGAGCAGTACTTC
TRBJ2-1,TRBD1,.,TRBV2,CASKQGPINEQFF,TGTGCCAGCAAACAGGGGCCAATTAATGAGCAGTTCTTC
TRBJ2-6,TRBD1,.,TRBV11-2,CAIRDRANSGANVLTF,TGTGCCATCCGGGACAGGGCTAATTCTGGGGCCAACGTCCTGACTTTC
TRBJ2-7,TRBD1,few,TRBV5-4,CASSLQGAREQYF,TGTGCCAGCAGCTTGCAGGGGGCGAGGGAGCAGTACTTC
TRBJ2-2,.,once,TRBV6-6,CASKGSRHANTGELFF,TGTGCCAGCAAGGGGTCCCGGCACGCGAACACCGGGGAGCTGTTTTTT
TRBJ2-6,.,.,TRBV11-2,CASSLDNKSGSSGANVLTF,TGTGCCAGCAGCTTAGACAACAAATCAGGGTCCTCTGGGGCCAACGTCCTGACTTTC
TRBJ2-2,.,once,TRBV11-1,CASSLETAGITGELFF,TGTGCCAGCAGCTTAGAAACAGCGGGCATCACCGGGGAGCTGTTTTTT
TRBJ1-1,TRBD1,.,TRBV6-5,CATELRQGGTEAFF,TGTGCCACCGAATTGAGACAGGGGGGAACTGAAGCTTTCTTT
TRBJ2-1,TRBD2,.,TRBV11-3,CASSPGGGGRDNEQFF,TGTGCCAGCAGCCCCGGTGGGGGGGGACGAGACAATGAGCAGTTCTTC
TRBJ1-6,TRBD1,.,TRBV7-9,CASSSGTGNSPLHF,TGTGCCAGCAGTTCCGGGACAGGGAATTCACCCCTCCACTTT
TRBJ2-7,.,few,TRBV7-9,CASSPKSQQYF,TGTGCCAGCAGCCCCAAAAGCCAGCAGTACTTC
TRBJ1-1,.,.,TRBV15,CATSSPVGAAFF,TGTGCCACCAGCAGCCCGGTAGGGGCAGCTTTCTTT
TRBJ2-3,TRBD2,.,TRBV9,CASSVVGGGIGTDTQYF,TGTGCCAGCAGCGTAGTTGGGGGGGGGATCGGCACAGATACGCAGTATTTT
TRBJ2-7,TRBD2,.,TRBV19,CASSMGPGGPYEQYF,TGTGCCAGTAGTATGGGGCCGGGAGGCCCCTACGAGCAGTACTTC
TRBJ1-2,TRBD1,few,TRBV5-8,CASSFGTGNYGYTF,TGTGCCAGCAGCTTCGGGACAGGGAACTATGGCTACACCTTC
TRBJ2-7,TRBD1,few,TRBV11-2,CASRQQGVTYEQYF,TGTGCCAGCAGACAACAGGGGGTTACCTACGAGCAGTACTTC
TRBJ2-3,TRBD2,.,TRBV2,CASSGASGGTDTQYF,TGTGCCAGCAGTGGGGCTAGCGGGGGGACAGATACGCAGTATTTT
TRBJ1-6,.,.,TRBV18,CASSALQGNSPLHF,TGTGCCAGCTCAGCATTACAGGGAAACTCACCCCTCCACTTT
TRBJ2-7,.,.,TRBV30,CAWSLGLSYEQYF,TGTGCCTGGAGTCTGGGACTTTCCTACGAGCAGTACTTC
TRBJ1-3,.,few,TRBV5-1,CASSLTGRGNTIYF,TGCGCCAGCAGCTTGACAGGACGGGGAAACACCATATATTTT
TRBJ2-1,.,.,TRBV6-4,CASSVGAFVRNNEQFF,TGTGCCAGCAGTGTGGGGGCCTTCGTACGAAACAATGAGCAGTTCTTC
TRBJ2-1,.,few,TRBV11-2,CASRGAPLVQFF,TGTGCCAGCAGAGGGGCCCCGTTGGTGCAGTTCTTC
TRBJ1-1,TRBD1,.,TRBV19,CASQTTGETEAFF,TGTGCCAGTCAGACCACAGGGGAAACTGAAGCTTTCTTT
TRBJ1-4,.,.,TRBV15,CATSRVPQGEKLFF,TGTGCCACCAGCAGAGTGCCCCAGGGTGAAAAACTGTTTTTT
TRBJ1-5,.,few,TRBV2,CASSVQGQPQHF,TGTGCCAGCAGTGTTCAGGGCCAGCCCCAGCATTTT
TRBJ2-3,.,few,TRBV6-5,CASSSRDTQYF,TGTGCCAGCAGCTCCCGAGATACGCAGTATTTT